This T cell receptor (beta chain) is from a study of blood T cell repertoires in COVID-19. Across the study: From T cells, B-cell-depleted T cells, or PBMCs came the material, which was cDNA or gDNA.

Unmatched junction bases numbered 8, after V lost 1 base and J lost 4 bases. This CDR3 comprises 17 residues. Germline CDR1 reads SGHTA; CDR2 reads FQGNSA. Authors' processing steps: Counts of nucleated cells, estimated from reference gene primer amplification, were obtained. Sequencing was performed with immunoSEQ multiplex PCR; in TCRdb, only in-frame clones are kept and a portion is missing. From that table come the V and J calls and clone size; the DNA was used to work out D and trimming. Counted here are tens of thousands of clones, 75% to 90% occurring once; the ten biggest clones make up 5.5% to 7.5%.

This TCR was sampled from a man aged 55 to 69 with acute or convalescent COVID-19. Sequenced sample: peripheral blood. The chain links TRBV7-2 to TRBJ2-1; the match to TRBD2 covers 9 bases. CDR3 loop: CASSLGVTSGDYNEQFF. The CDR3 region has the DNA TGTGCCAGCAGCTTAGGTGTGACTAGCGGAGATTACAATGAGCAGTTCTTC.